This T cell receptor (beta chain) was obtained from a study of cytomegalovirus exposure and HLA in healthy donors. Overall study findings and caveats: V segments that were indistinguishable, TRBV6-2 and TRBV6-3 among them, were omitted from analysis. As a later analysis showed, a missense DCLRE1C variant was linked to trimming of TCR beta V- and J-genes.

Only a few counts were recorded for this clone. The antigen is unknown. The V segment lost 9 bases and the J segment 4 bases; nucleotides outside the gene matches: 11. CDR1 and CDR2 (germline): MNHEY, SMNVEV (reference sequence). The CDR3 contains 14 residues. The PCR used 60 Vbeta and 13 Jbeta primers. The protocol was immunoSEQ multiplex PCR, while the TCRdb copy is restricted to in-frame clones and leaves out a portion. The data hold roughly 100,000 clones, with about 13% observed a single time. The chain carries TRBV27 and TRBJ2-5; TRBD2 matches 7 bases. The receptor's source is a man aged 35 to 55 in good health and CMV-seropositive. Specimen: PBMCs. Written as DNA, the CDR3 is TGTGCCAGTTTCGGGGGAGGGCGTAGAGAGACCCAGTACTTC. Its translation is CASFGGGRRETQYF.